This TCR beta chain was recorded in a study of response to subunit inactivated influenza vaccine. Via MiXCR, TCRdb re-called the RT-PCR reads, giving one row per CDR3 protein. The sample comprises about 530,000 distinct CDR3 sequences, about an eighth of which are singletons, and roughly 10% rests with the top ten. The sequence derives from a man aged 45 to 65 who received an inactivated influenza vaccine. This specimen consisted of PBMCs from blood, obtained on the day of vaccination.

DNA for the CDR3: TGTGCCAGCAGCCCCCAGGGGAGGGCTGATGGCTACACCTTC. It encodes CASSPQGRADGYTF. The chain carries TRBV28 and TRBJ1-2; a possible D gene is TRBD1 (6 bases). Between the trimmed V and J ends, which lost 6 bases and 6 bases, there was a span of 17 bases. This CDR3 region has 14 residues. CDR1 and CDR2 from the germline V gene are MDHEN and SYDVKM.